This T cell receptor beta chain was identified during a study of blood T cell repertoires in COVID-19. Study-wide context: Sites in the United States, Italy and Spain provided acute and convalescent COVID-19 samples. PBMCs, B-cell-depleted T cells, or T cells were the source of the cDNA or gDNA that made up the material.

The CDR3 extends over 12 amino acids. V was shortened by 9 bases and J by 2 bases, with 10 bases between the two germline ends. Germline V lookup: CDR1 SEHNR, CDR2 FQNEAQ (reference sequence). As handled by the study authors: Amplification with reference gene primers provided the estimates of nucleated cell counts. The assay was immunoSEQ multiplex PCR, and TCRdb's table has in-frame clones only and misses some. The V and J calls and clone size are taken from that table; D and trimming were inferred from the DNA. The sample comprises hundreds of thousands of clones, approximately 86% of which are singletons, and 0.72% rests with the top ten.

This chain links TRBV7-9 with TRBJ2-5; D is perhaps TRBD1 (6 bases). Sequenced material: peripheral blood. The TCR was taken from a man in his forties with acute or convalescent COVID-19. The CDR3 DNA is TGTGCCAGTACAGGGTTACAAGAGACCCAGTACTTC. Protein product: CASTGLQETQYF. The full variable domain, with the rest looked up from reference TRBV7-9 and TRBJ2-5, is DTGVSQNPRHKITKRGQNVTFRCDPISEHNRLYWYRQTLGQGPEFLTYFQNEAQLEKSRLLSDRFSAERPKGSFSTLEIQRTEQGDSAMYLCASTGLQETQYFGPGTRLLVL.